The clone carrying this TCR delta chain has more than one count but fewer than ten. Its antigen is not identified. The data were obtained in a study of Vδ1+ human thymocytes. General study points: Around 18% of thymic delta-chain sequences were Vdelta2, with few Vdelta3, unlike blood Vdelta1+ controls. In the thymus, TRG and TRD repertoires looked highly polyclonal with Gaussian CDR3 lengths. Bulk repertoire data may be misinterpreted because of unexpected Vdelta2 sequences.

RNA was extracted from the cells and then reverse transcribed. Multiplex PCR used pooled V-gene forward primers and a constant-region reverse primer to amplify CDR3s. TCRdb reprocessed the multiplex PCR reads through CATT. The table includes roughly 56,000 delta-chain clones, less than 15% detected once. Thymocytes were sorted as CD3+ TCRVdelta1+ TCRVdelta2- after alphabeta T cell depletion. Purity of the sorted Vdelta1+ thymocytes ranged from about 98% to 99.6%. This CDR3 region has 19 residues. Germline CDR1 reads TSWWSYY; CDR2 reads QGS. Trimming cost V 0 bases and J 1 base; bases outside gene matches: 14.

The sequenced sample consisted of Vdelta1+ gamma-delta thymocytes from the thymus. Stated subset: FACS-sorted CD3+ TCRalphabeta- TCRVdelta1+ TCRVdelta2- thymocytes. The chain carries TRDV1 and TRDJ1; 7 nucleotides agree with TRDD3. This clonotype was sampled from a girl less than two years old who had congenital heart surgery. DNA for the CDR3: TGTGCTCTTGGGGAACTTCGAGTGGTGGGGGAACTTATCACCGATAAACTCATCTTT. Translated, it gives CALGELRVVGELITDKLIF.